The clone carrying this T cell receptor (beta chain) was seen only a few times. Germline V gene data show CDR1 as LNHDA and CDR2 as SQIVND (reference sequence). The V gene lost 3 bases and the J gene lost 6 bases, with 10 bases spanning the gap. This CDR3 is 13 amino acids long. Unique molecular identifiers tagged the TCRbeta library. TCRdb called the PCR reads again in MiXCR, with one record for every CDR3 protein. Counted here are approximately 490,000 distinct CDR3 sequences, 12% occurring once; the ten biggest clones make up more than 5.5%. The sample comes from a study of T-cell reconstitution after alpha-beta-depleted transplantation in children.

This chain uses TRBV19 with TRBJ2-3; D gene unclear. The source is a human donor who donated a stem cell graft to a child with combined immunodeficiency. Sequences were derived from PBMCs from the stem cell graft donor, sampled from the stem cell graft. In DNA, the CDR3 is TGTGCCAGTAGTATGCACCCGACGGATACGCAGTATTTT. It translates to CASSMHPTDTQYF.